The 3 T cell receptor beta chains below all came from one sample that was sequenced in a study of CD8+ T cells in alopecia areata. Extraction of RNA preceded its reverse transcription into cDNA, which served as the sequencing template. Sequencing was performed with immunoSEQ multiplex PCR; in TCRdb, only in-frame clones are kept and a portion is missing. The sample has roughly 100,000 clones, 55% seen once. Specimen: CD4+ T cells sorted from blood. These receptors all come from a human donor in good health.

The chain uses TRBV9 and TRBJ1-1; D ambiguous. The V and J ends lost 3 bases and 5 bases respectively, with 11 bases between them. The CDR3 is 13 amino acids. Germline CDR1 is SGDLS and CDR2 is YYNGEE. The CDR3 region is CASSGTSGTEAFF. CDR3 sequence (DNA): TGTGCCAGCAGCGGCACCTCGGGGACTGAAGCTTTCTTT. Drawing the rest from reference TRBV9 and TRBJ1-1, the complete variable domain is DSGVTQTPKHLITATGQRVTLRCSPRSGDLSVYWYQQSLDQGLQFLIQYYNGEERAKGNILERFSAQQFPDLHSELNLSSLELGDSALYFCASSGTSGTEAFFGQGTRLTVV.

This chain connects TRBV4-3 to TRBJ2-1; D not resolved. The V end was cut by 5 bases, the J end by 7 bases, with 21 bases between. This CDR3 is 16 amino acids long. Germline CDR1 is LGHNA and CDR2 is YSLEER. CDR3 amino acids: CASSSDPWTDFNEQFF. The DNA of the CDR3 is TGCGCCAGCAGCTCCGACCCTTGGACGGATTTTAATGAGCAGTTCTTC.

The rearrangement links TRBV5-1 to TRBJ2-7; 12 nucleotides match TRBD1. The germline V gene has CDR1 SGHRS and CDR2 YFSETQ. Germline trimming cut 2 bases from V and 5 bases from J; bases unmatched to any gene: 14. The CDR3 is 18 amino acids. The CDR3 sequence: CASSLLGTGGADENEQYF. In DNA form, the CDR3 reads TGCGCCAGCAGCTTACTAGGGACAGGGGGCGCGGACGAAAACGAGCAGTACTTC.